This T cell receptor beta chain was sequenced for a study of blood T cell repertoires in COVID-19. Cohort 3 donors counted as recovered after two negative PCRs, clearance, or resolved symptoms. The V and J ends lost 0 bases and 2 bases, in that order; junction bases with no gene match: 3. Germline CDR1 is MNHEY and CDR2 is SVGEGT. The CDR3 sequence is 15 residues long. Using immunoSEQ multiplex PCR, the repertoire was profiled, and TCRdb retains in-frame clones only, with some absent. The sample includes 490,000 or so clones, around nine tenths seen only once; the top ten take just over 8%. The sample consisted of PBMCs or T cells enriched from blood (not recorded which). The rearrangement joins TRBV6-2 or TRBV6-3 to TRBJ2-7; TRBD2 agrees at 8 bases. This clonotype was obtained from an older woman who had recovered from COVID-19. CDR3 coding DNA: TGTGCCAGCAGTTACTCAGCGGGGGTTACCTACGAGCAGTACTTC. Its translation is CASSYSAGVTYEQYF.